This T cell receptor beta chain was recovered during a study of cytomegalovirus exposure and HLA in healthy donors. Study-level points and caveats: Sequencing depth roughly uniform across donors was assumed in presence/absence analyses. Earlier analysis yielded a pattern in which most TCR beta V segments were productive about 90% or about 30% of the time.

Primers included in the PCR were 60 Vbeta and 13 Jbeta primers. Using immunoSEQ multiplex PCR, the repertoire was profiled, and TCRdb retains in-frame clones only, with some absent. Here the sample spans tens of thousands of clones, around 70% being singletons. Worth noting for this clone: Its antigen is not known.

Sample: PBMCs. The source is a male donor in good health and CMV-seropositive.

The CDR3 DNA follows: TGTGCCAGTTCGGGGCGGGGCTCTGGAAACACCATATATTTT. This gives the protein CASSGRGSGNTIYF. The chain has TRBV19 and TRBJ1-3; possible D gene TRBD1, 5 bases. The CDR3 covers 14 residues. Trimming removed 8 bases from V and 0 bases from J, with 11 bases in between. Germline loops: CDR1 LNHDA, CDR2 SQIVND (reference sequence).